Below are 28 T cell receptor beta chains sequenced from a single sample in a study of cytomegalovirus exposure and HLA in healthy donors. It was with 60 Vbeta and 13 Jbeta primers that the PCR ran. The method was immunoSEQ multiplex PCR; TCRdb's version includes in-frame clones alone and lacks a portion of them. The data show 160,000 or so clones, with roughly 85% seen just once and 8.5% held by the top ten. Specimen: PBMCs. The receptors shown here come from a male donor in good health and CMV-seropositive.

The chain employs TRBV5-1 and TRBJ1-6; possible D gene TRBD1, 5 bases. V was cut by 7 bases and J by 10 bases, with 15 bases left in between. Germline assignment: CDR1 SGHRS and CDR2 YFSETQ. The CDR3 extends over 13 amino acids. The DNA of the CDR3 is TGCGCCAGCCAAGACGGGGGAAACTCACCCCTCCACTTT. Its protein product is CASQDGGNSPLHF.

For this clone: A much bigger clone sits one base away, suggesting this may be a read error. The chain links TRBV28 to TRBJ2-7; the match to TRBD1 covers 8 bases. V lost 5 bases to trimming and J lost 3 bases; unmatched junction nucleotides: 0. The CDR3 totals 12 residues. The germline CDR1 and CDR2 sequences are MDHEN and SYDVKM. The CDR3 bases are TGTGCCAGCAGTACAGGGGGCTACGAGCAGTACTTC. This encodes CASSTGGYEQYF.

This chain joins TRBV7-2 and TRBJ1-1, with 8 bases matching TRBD1. CDR3 size: 14 residues. The germline CDR1 and CDR2 sequences are SGHTA and FQGNSA. Unmatched junction bases numbered 9, after V lost 7 bases and J lost 5 bases. The CDR3 DNA sequence: TGTGCCAGCAACTTCAGGGGGCGAGGGACTGAAGCTTTCTTT. It is translated as CASNFRGRGTEAFF.

This chain connects TRBV9 to TRBJ2-3; D perhaps matches TRBD2 (6 bases). The CDR3 sequence is 13 residues long. The germline gives CDR1 SGDLS, CDR2 YYNGEE. Trimming removed 0 bases at V and 4 bases at J, with 6 bases between. CDR3 in DNA: TGTGCCAGCAGCGTAGCGGGGGCAGATACGCAGTATTTT. Translation: CASSVAGADTQYF.

This chain joins TRBV6-5 and TRBJ2-7; 11 bases match TRBD2. The germline gives CDR1 MNHEY, CDR2 SVGAGI. CDR3 length: 15 amino acids. V lost 4 bases to trimming and J lost 3 bases; unmatched junction nucleotides: 5. CDR3 region: CASSLLAGAGYEQYF. CDR3 in DNA: TGTGCCAGCAGTTTACTAGCGGGAGCCGGCTACGAGCAGTACTTC.

V usage is TRBV5-1 and J usage is TRBJ2-7; 9 bases fit TRBD2. V shed 2 bases, J shed 6 bases, and the junction held 6 bases outside the gene matches. Germline V gene sequence: CDR1 SGHRS, CDR2 YFSETQ. The CDR3 has 14 amino acids. DNA of the CDR3: TGCGCCAGCAGCTTTGCGGGAGGGCCCACCGAGCAGTACTTC. Protein product: CASSFAGGPTEQYF.

The J gene is TRBJ1-2, the V gene TRBV28; D possibly corresponds to TRBD1 (5 bases). Germline V gene lookup returns CDR1 MDHEN and CDR2 SYDVKM. V lost 4 bases, J lost 4 bases, and 16 bases lay in between. CDR3 length equals 15 residues. CDR3 amino acids: CASSYARVQSYGYTF. The CDR3 coding sequence is TGTGCCAGCAGTTATGCCAGGGTACAGAGCTATGGCTACACCTTC.

This clone was detected a few times. The chain employs TRBV19 and TRBJ2-7, with TRBD2 matching 12 bases. Germline values: CDR1 LNHDA, CDR2 SQIVND (reference sequence). The J segment lost 2 bases and the V segment lost 3 bases, leaving 8 bases of the junction unmatched. CDR3 length: 17 residues. The CDR3 DNA reads TGTGCCAGTAGTATGTCGGCACTAGCGGGAGGCCCCTACGAGCAGTACTTC. This codes for CASSMSALAGGPYEQYF. The whole variable domain, filled in from reference TRBV19 and TRBJ2-7, reads DGGITQSPKYLFRKEGQNVTLSCEQNLNHDAMYWYRQDPGQGLRLIYYSQIVNDFQKGDIAEGYSVSREKKESFPLTVTSAQKNPTAFYLCASSMSALAGGPYEQYFGPGTRLTVT.

The V and J genes are TRBV25-1 and TRBJ2-4, with 7 bases aligning to TRBD2. The CDR3 loop spans 15 amino acids. The V segment lost 0 bases and the J segment 13 bases; nucleotides outside the gene matches: 12. Germline V gene lookup returns CDR1 MGHDK and CDR2 SYGVNS. The CDR3 loop is CASSEYRGLAERQYF. The CDR3 nucleotides read TGTGCCAGCAGTGAATATCGAGGGCTAGCGGAACGGCAGTACTTC. The full variable domain, in which reference TRBV25-1 and TRBJ2-4 provide the parts outside the CDR3, is EADIYQTPRYLVIGTGKKITLECSQTMGHDKMYWYQQDPGMELHLIHYSYGVNSTEKGDLSSESTVSRIRTEHFPLTLESARPSHTSQYLCASSEYRGLAERQYFGAGTRLSVL.

This clone was detected a few times. This rearrangement joins TRBV28 to TRBJ1-5, with D uncertain. The CDR3 totals 21 residues. Trimming removed 7 bases at V and 0 bases at J, with 31 bases between. In germline, CDR1 is MDHEN, CDR2 SYDVKM. CDR3 region: CASTPVGSGSSMVTSNQPQHF. The CDR3 DNA follows: TGTGCCAGCACCCCAGTTGGGTCCGGGAGTAGCATGGTTACTAGCAATCAGCCCCAGCATTTT.

V is TRBV11-2 and J is TRBJ2-7, with D perhaps matching TRBD1 (6 bases). Germline V CDR1 and CDR2: SGHAT, FQNNGV. V lost 1 base to trimming and J lost 2 bases, with 12 bases between them. The CDR3 runs to 15 residues. The CDR3 sequence is CASSLAPGQAYEQYF. CDR3 nucleotides: TGTGCCAGCAGCTTAGCCCCGGGACAAGCCTACGAGCAGTACTTC.

The V call is TRBV9, the J call TRBJ2-5; D not certain. Germline V gene data show CDR1 as SGDLS and CDR2 as YYNGEE. This CDR3 has 13 residues. The V and J ends lost 0 bases and 4 bases respectively, with 7 bases between them. The CDR3 region has the DNA TGTGCCAGCAGCGTAGCTGGCGGAGAGACCCAGTACTTC. Its protein product is CASSVAGGETQYF.

The chain employs TRBV2 and TRBJ1-6; no firm D call. Per the germline V gene, CDR1 is SNHLY and CDR2 is FYNNEI. CDR3 length equals 14 residues. Trimming pared 6 bases from V and 9 bases from J, leaving 15 bases between. CDR3 loop: CASSLERSASPLHF. In DNA, the CDR3 is TGTGCCAGCAGCCTAGAGAGGTCCGCTTCACCCCTCCACTTT.

This clone was counted between two and nine times. The J gene is TRBJ2-7, the V gene TRBV4-3, with TRBD2 identical over 10 bases. This CDR3 region has 15 residues. CDR1 LGHNA and CDR2 YSLEER come from the germline V gene. Trimming at V came to 0 bases and at J to 6 bases, leaving 5 bases not matched to a gene. The CDR3 nucleotides read TGCGCCAGCAGCCAAGATGGAGCGGGGGGGCGCGAGCAGTACTTC. This encodes CASSQDGAGGREQYF.

There are a few counts of this clone. CDR3 coding DNA: TGTGCCAGCAGCGTGACTGGACAGGACGAGCAGTACTTC. Amino acids: CASSVTGQDEQYF. The rearrangement joins TRBV9 to TRBJ2-7; TRBD1 agrees at 7 bases. V was pared by 2 bases and J by 5 bases, with 4 bases of the junction left unmatched. Germline-derived CDR1 and CDR2 are SGDLS and YYNGEE. This CDR3 is built from 13 residues.

This clone has more than one count but fewer than ten. CDR3 amino acids: CASSYGAGVNEQFF. CDR3 coding DNA: TGTGCCAGCAGTTACGGGGCAGGGGTAAATGAGCAGTTCTTC. The chain combines TRBV6-5 with TRBJ2-1, with D tentatively TRBD1 (6 bases). With 2 bases removed from V and 7 bases from J, the gap between germline ends came to 12 bases. The CDR3 totals 14 residues. Germline CDR1 and CDR2: MNHEY and SVGAGI.

V gene TRBV6-5 combines with J gene TRBJ1-1; D remains ambiguous. Trimming removed 2 bases from V and 1 base from J, with 5 bases in between. The CDR3 runs to 13 residues. The germline CDR1 and CDR2 sequences are MNHEY and SVGAGI. The CDR3 DNA follows: TGTGCCAGCAGTTACAAGCCGAACACTGAAGCTTTCTTT. It encodes CASSYKPNTEAFF.

The gene calls are TRBV6-1 and TRBJ2-5, with D maybe TRBD1 (6 bases). Trimming took off 5 bases at V and 4 bases at J, with 14 bases between the two ends. The CDR3 loop spans 14 amino acids. Germline V gene data show CDR1 as MNHNS and CDR2 as SASEGT. The CDR3 sequence: CASSFPGQGETQYF. CDR3 coding DNA: TGTGCCAGCAGTTTTCCGGGACAAGGAGAGACCCAGTACTTC.

The chain is built from TRBV7-9 and TRBJ2-1; possible D gene TRBD2, 5 bases. The length of the CDR3 is 15 residues. Trimming shortened V by 4 bases and J by 2 bases, and 12 bases separated the two germline ends. Germline CDR1 and CDR2: SEHNR and FQNEAQ (reference sequence). In DNA, the CDR3 is TGTGCCAGCAGCTCCGGAGGTACCGCCTACAATGAGCAGTTCTTC. Translating it yields CASSSGGTAYNEQFF.

This sequence joins TRBV30 and TRBJ1-2; TRBD1 is a possible D gene (5 bases). Trimming took 0 bases from V and 8 from J, leaving 16 bases between them. Germline CDR1 and CDR2: GTSNPN and SVGIG (reference sequence). This CDR3 is 14 amino acids long. The CDR3 region is CAWSVNRQGRGYTF. The CDR3 coding sequence is TGTGCCTGGAGTGTAAACAGGCAGGGCAGGGGCTACACCTTC. Looking up the rest from reference TRBV30 and TRBJ1-2 gives the full variable domain: SQTIHQWPATLVQPVGSPLSLECTVEGTSNPNLYWYRQAAGRGLQLLFYSVGIGQISSEVPQNLSASRPQDRQFILSSKKLLLSDSGFYLCAWSVNRQGRGYTFGSGTRLTVV.

The chain uses TRBV7-2 and TRBJ1-3; D call uncertain. Per germline, CDR1 SGHTA and CDR2 FQGNSA. The V gene lost 5 bases and the J gene lost 2 bases, with 13 bases spanning the gap. The CDR3 length is 15 residues. CDR3 protein: CASSTRATAGNTIYF. The CDR3 DNA is TGTGCCAGCAGCACCCGAGCCACAGCTGGAAACACCATATATTTT. Drawing the rest from reference TRBV7-2 and TRBJ1-3, the complete variable domain is GAGVSQSPSNKVTEKGKDVELRCDPISGHTALYWYRQSLGQGLEFLIYFQGNSAPDKSGLPSDRFSAERTGGSVSTLTIQRTQQEDSAVYLCASSTRATAGNTIYFGEGSWLTVV.

This clone appeared a few times. The gene calls are TRBV11-2 and TRBJ2-7; D may be TRBD2 (5 bases). Germline CDR1 reads SGHAT; CDR2 reads FQNNGV. This CDR3 is built from 15 residues. V lost 6 bases and J 3 bases, leaving 18 bases between the germline ends. The CDR3 sequence: CASRRTQRFGYEQYF. For the CDR3, the DNA is TGTGCCAGCAGAAGGACTCAGAGGTTCGGCTACGAGCAGTACTTC. The full variable domain, in which reference TRBV11-2 and TRBJ2-7 provide the parts outside the CDR3, is EAGVAQSPRYKIIEKRQSVAFWCNPISGHATLYWYQQILGQGPKLLIQFQNNGVVDDSQLPKDRFSAERLKGVDSTLKIQPAKLEDSAVYLCASRRTQRFGYEQYFGPGTRLTVT.

This chain links TRBV27 with TRBJ1-1; the D is unclear. V dropped 7 bases and J dropped 0 bases, with 12 bases sitting between them. CDR1 is MNHEY, CDR2 SMNVEV, per germline (reference sequence). The CDR3 has 14 residues. CDR3 nucleotides: TGTGCCAGCACCCGATCACAGCTGAACACTGAAGCTTTCTTT. It codes for CASTRSQLNTEAFF.

The chain links TRBV18 to TRBJ2-7; D perhaps matches TRBD2 (6 bases). The germline V gene encodes CDR1 KGHSH and CDR2 LQKENI. V was cut by 1 base and J by 2 bases, with 9 bases left in between. This CDR3 spans 14 amino acids. CDR3 coding DNA: TGTGCCAGCTCACCACGGGCGGGAACCTACGAGCAGTACTTC. As protein: CASSPRAGTYEQYF. Full variable domain (missing parts from reference TRBV18 and TRBJ2-7): NAGVMQNPRHLVRRRGQEARLRCSPMKGHSHVYWYRQLPEEGLKFMVYLQKENIIDESGMPKERFSAEFPKEGPSILRIQQVVRGDSAAYFCASSPRAGTYEQYFGPGTRLTVT.

V and J are TRBV4-2 and TRBJ2-1; 8 nucleotides align to TRBD1. The V gene end was trimmed by 2 bases and the J gene end by 3 bases; junction bases not matched to a gene: 9. The germline V gene has CDR1 LGHNA and CDR2 YNFKEQ. The CDR3 length is 17 residues. CDR3 nucleotides: TGTGCCAGCAGCCAATCACTCGGACAGGGCGGCTACAATGAGCAGTTCTTC. Encoded protein: CASSQSLGQGGYNEQFF.

The chain combines TRBV6-5 with TRBJ1-1; D call uncertain. The CDR3 is made up of 13 amino acids. In germline, CDR1 is MNHEY, CDR2 SVGAGI. Trimming removed 6 bases from V and 1 base from J, with 9 bases in between. In nucleotides, the CDR3 is TGTGCCAGCAGGCCCCCGGGGAACACTGAAGCTTTCTTT. Translated: CASRPPGNTEAFF.

The chain uses TRBV5-8 and TRBJ1-5; D may be TRBD1 (6 bases). Germline CDR1 is SGHTS and CDR2 is YDEGEE. The CDR3 runs to 15 residues. Trimming pared 4 bases from V and 2 bases from J, leaving 13 bases between. CDR3 loop: CASSAGVSGNQPQHF. DNA of the CDR3: TGTGCCAGCAGCGCAGGGGTTAGTGGCAATCAGCCCCAGCATTTT. Filled out from reference TRBV5-8 and TRBJ1-5, the complete variable domain reads EAGVTQSPTHLIKTRGQQATLRCSPISGHTSVYWYQQALGLGLQFLLWYDEGEERNRGNFPPRFSGRQFPNYSSELNVNALELEDSALYLCASSAGVSGNQPQHFGDGTRLSIL.

This chain uses TRBV27 with TRBJ2-1, with TRBD1 matching 7 bases. The CDR3 is made up of 15 amino acids. CDR1 and CDR2 from the germline V gene are MNHEY and SMNVEV (reference sequence). The junction had 9 bases not matched to a gene; V was cut back by 6 bases and J by 4 bases. CDR3 protein: CASRPGQKPYNEQFF. The DNA of the CDR3 is TGTGCCAGCAGACCGGGACAGAAACCATACAATGAGCAGTTCTTC.